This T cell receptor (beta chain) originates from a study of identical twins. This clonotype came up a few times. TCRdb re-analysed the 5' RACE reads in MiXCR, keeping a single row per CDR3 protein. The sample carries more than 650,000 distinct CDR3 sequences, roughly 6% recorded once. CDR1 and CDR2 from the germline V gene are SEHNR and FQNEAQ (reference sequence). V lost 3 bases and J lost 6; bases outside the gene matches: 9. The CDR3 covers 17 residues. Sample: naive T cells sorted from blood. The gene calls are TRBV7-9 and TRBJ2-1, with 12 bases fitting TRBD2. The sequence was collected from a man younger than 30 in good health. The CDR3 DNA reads TGTGCCAGCAGCTTCGCTAGGACTAGCGGGACGGTCAATGAGCAGTTCTTC. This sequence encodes CASSFARTSGTVNEQFF.